This T cell receptor beta chain was captured in a study of blood T cells in healthy people across ages. A J-beta primer mix and a sample-barcoded 5' primer were used in a second PCR of roughly 6 to 12 cycles. TCRdb reprocessed the 5' RACE reads with MiXCR, giving one entry per CDR3 protein. The sample shows about 780,000 distinct CDR3 sequences, less than 60% of them seen only once. Extraction yielded at least 5.5 micrograms of total RNA per sample. Study-wide points: Age brought a roughly linear fall in TCR beta diversity measured per million T cells. Naive T cell percentage strongly correlated with TCR beta diversity.

Germline lookup yields CDR1 SGHTA and CDR2 FQGNSA. Deletions cut 4 bases from V and 5 bases from J, with 13 bases between. The CDR3 has 14 amino acids. This clonotype was seen a handful of times. The target antigen is unknown. The clonotype comes from a man older than 75 in good health. This chain uses TRBV7-2 with TRBJ2-3; D not resolved. The material sequenced was blood. For the CDR3, the DNA is TGTGCCAGCAGCTCACAAGGTGGGATAGATACGCAGTATTTT. It encodes CASSSQGGIDTQYF.